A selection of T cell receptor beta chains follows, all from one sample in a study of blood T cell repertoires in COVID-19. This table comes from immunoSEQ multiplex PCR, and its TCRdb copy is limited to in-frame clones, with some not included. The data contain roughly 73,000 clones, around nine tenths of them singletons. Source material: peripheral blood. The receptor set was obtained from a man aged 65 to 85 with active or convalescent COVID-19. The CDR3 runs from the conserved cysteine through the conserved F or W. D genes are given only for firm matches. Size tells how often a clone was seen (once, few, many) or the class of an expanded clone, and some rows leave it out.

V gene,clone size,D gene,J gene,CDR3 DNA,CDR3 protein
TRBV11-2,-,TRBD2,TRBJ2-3,TGTGCCAGCAGCTTATCTGAGCGGGGGGGCGTAGATACGCAGTATTTT,CASSLSERGGVDTQYF
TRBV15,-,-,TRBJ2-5,TGTGCCACCAGCAGAGATTCAAGTAGCATTTCCCAAGAGACCCAGTACTTC,CATSRDSSSISQETQYF
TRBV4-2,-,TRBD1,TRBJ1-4,TGTGCCAGCAGTCCCAACAGGGGAGGTGAAAAACTGTTTTTT,CASSPNRGGEKLFF
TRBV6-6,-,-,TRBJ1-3,TGTGCCACCTACTCACTTCTCTCTGGAAACACCATATATTTT,CATYSLLSGNTIYF
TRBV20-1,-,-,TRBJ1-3,TGCAGTGCTAGTCAAGTTGCATACGCCGGCACCATATATTTT,CSASQVAYAGTIYF
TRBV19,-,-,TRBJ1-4,TGTGCCAGTAGTTCACAGTATAGTAATGAAAAACTGTTTTTT,CASSSQYSNEKLFF
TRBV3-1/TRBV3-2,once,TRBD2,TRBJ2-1,TGTGCCAGCAGCCAAGTGGCTAGCGGGAGGAAGAATGAGCAGTTCTTC,CASSQVASGRKNEQFF
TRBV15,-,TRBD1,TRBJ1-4,TGTGCCACCAGCGAGGGGGCAGCTAATGAAAAACTGTTTTTT,CATSEGAANEKLFF
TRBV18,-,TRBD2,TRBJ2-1,TGTGCCAGCTCAGTAGCGGGGGGGCCCTCTAATGAGCAGTTCTTC,CASSVAGGPSNEQFF
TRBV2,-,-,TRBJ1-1,TGTGCCAGCAGGGGGCTCACGAACACTGAAGCTTTCTTT,CASRGLTNTEAFF
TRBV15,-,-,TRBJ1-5,TGTGCCACCAGCAGAGGTCGCGGGCGTAGGGAGCAGCCCCAGCATTTT,CATSRGRGRREQPQHF
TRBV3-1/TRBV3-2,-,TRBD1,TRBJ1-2,TGTGCCAGCAACATCGGACAGGGGAGAGGCTACACCTTC,CASNIGQGRGYTF
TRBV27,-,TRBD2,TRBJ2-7,TGTGCCAGCAGTTTACGAGGTGGTAGGGTAGCGGGAGGGGACTCCTACGAGCAGTACTTC,CASSLRGGRVAGGDSYEQYF
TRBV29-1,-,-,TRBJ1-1,TGCAGCGTTCTTAACCTAAGTGAAGCTTTCTTT,CSVLNLSEAFF
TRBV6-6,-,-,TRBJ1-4,TGTGCCAGCACCACGGGGGGACAAGTTGAAAAACTGTTTTTT,CASTTGGQVEKLFF
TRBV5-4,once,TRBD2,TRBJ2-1,TGTGCCAGCAAGCCAGCGGGGGGCCGTCACAATGAGCAGTTCTTC,CASKPAGGRHNEQFF
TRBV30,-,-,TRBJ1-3,TGTGCCTGGAGTGTACAGGGCGGAAACTCTGGAAACACCATATATTTT,CAWSVQGGNSGNTIYF
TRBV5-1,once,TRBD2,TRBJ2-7,TGCGCCAGCAGCTTGGCCACCACGGGGGGGTACGAGCAGTACTTC,CASSLATTGGYEQYF
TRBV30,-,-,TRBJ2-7,TGTGCCTGGAGCGGGGGTTCGAACGAGCAGTACTTC,CAWSGGSNEQYF
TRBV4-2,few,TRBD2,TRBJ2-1,TGTGCCAGCAGCCAGGGACTAGCGGGAGGGCGGGGGGACAATGAGCAGTTCTTC,CASSQGLAGGRGDNEQFF